This paragraph covers one T cell receptor (beta chain) sequence. Antigen specificity is unknown. The sample is drawn from a study of T-cell memory formation after mild COVID-19. Points from the study as a whole: Second-wave clones reaching peak frequency on day 37 lacked confirmed SARS-CoV-2 specificity.

This CDR3 is built from 14 residues. Germline lookup yields CDR1 MNHEY and CDR2 SVGAGI. Trimming took off 5 bases at V and 3 bases at J, with 11 bases between the two ends. It was 5'RACE with constant-segment primers that produced the TCR alpha and TCR beta cDNA libraries, which carried sample barcodes and UMIs. MiXCR, run by TCRdb on the 5' RACE reads, gives a single entry per CDR3 protein. The profile shows approximately 270,000 distinct CDR3 sequences, roughly 17% of them singletons. Sequencing was performed on PBMCs or a T cell subset sorted from them (not recorded which). The chain is built from TRBV6-5 and TRBJ1-5; tentatively, D is TRBD1 (6 bases). The clonotype originates from a man aged 18 to 29 who had mild COVID-19 (a few samples of this study predate the infection). Cell type and time point are not known. Here the CDR3 DNA reads TGTGCCAGCAGTCCGCGGACAGTCAATCAGCCCCAGCATTTT. It yields the protein CASSPRTVNQPQHF.